The 30 T cell receptor beta chains below were found in one sample sequenced in a study of ipilimumab plus nivolumab after autologous stem cell transplantation. Generated by immunoSEQ multiplex PCR, the TCRdb table keeps only in-frame clones and is missing some. The repertoire has some 44,000 clones, around nine tenths of them found once; the top ten carry approximately 0.83%. The sample was PBMCs, taken in a trial of ipilimumab plus nivolumab as post-transplant consolidation. The receptors here all came from a male donor with multiple myeloma.

V is TRBV7-2 and J is TRBJ2-7; D is possibly TRBD1 (6 bases). Trimming removed 2 bases at V and 4 bases at J, with 12 bases between. There are 14 residues in the CDR3. The V gene's germline CDR1 is SGHTA and CDR2 FQGNSA. The CDR3 region has the DNA TGTGCCAGCAGCTTAAAGTACAGGGATTACGAGCAGTACTTC. Its translation is CASSLKYRDYEQYF.

This clone is medium-sized. Distinct nucleotide sequences in the sample also encode this CDR3. CDR3 DNA: TGTGCCAGCAGGGTTTCTAGCGGTAGCTCCTACGAGCAGTACTTC. Translated, it gives CASRVSSGSSYEQYF. The chain combines TRBV27 with TRBJ2-7; TRBD2 matches at 7 bases. Unmatched junction bases numbered 8, after V lost 6 bases and J lost 0 bases. Per germline, CDR1 MNHEY and CDR2 SMNVEV (reference sequence). The CDR3 runs to 15 residues.

The chain recombines TRBV5-1 with TRBJ1-2; D possibly corresponds to TRBD1 (6 bases). This CDR3 has 21 residues. With 4 bases removed from V and 0 bases from J, the gap between germline ends came to 31 bases. Germline CDR1 reads SGHRS; CDR2 reads YFSETQ. The CDR3 spells CASSPPPTGDSASNPNYGYTF. The DNA for the CDR3 is TGCGCCAGCAGCCCCCCCCCGACAGGCGACTCTGCATCCAACCCTAACTATGGCTACACCTTC.

V usage is TRBV7-3 and J usage is TRBJ1-2; 8 bases map to TRBD1. V lost 1 base, J lost 9 bases, and 4 bases stayed unmatched. There are 13 residues in the CDR3. CDR1 is SGHTA and CDR2 is FQGTGA in the germline V gene. As DNA, the CDR3 is TGTGCCAGCAGCTTAATGGGACAGGAAAGCTACACCTTC. Protein sequence: CASSLMGQESYTF. The whole variable domain, remainder taken from reference TRBV7-3 and TRBJ1-2, is GAGVSQTPSNKVTEKGKYVELRCDPISGHTALYWYRQSLGQGPEFLIYFQGTGAADDSGLPNDRFFAVRPEGSVSTLKIQRTERGDSAVYLCASSLMGQESYTFGSGTRLTVV.

The CDR3 DNA is TGTGCCAGCTCTCGCTCCCCTACAGGGGTGCGGACTGAAGCTTTCTTT. It encodes CASSRSPTGVRTEAFF. V is TRBV18 and J is TRBJ1-1; 7 nucleotides match TRBD1. The length of the CDR3 is 16 residues. CDR1 is KGHSH and CDR2 is LQKENI in the germline V gene. The ends lost 6 bases at V and 5 bases at J; junction bases unmatched: 15. Complete variable domain (other parts from reference TRBV18 and TRBJ1-1): NAGVMQNPRHLVRRRGQEARLRCSPMKGHSHVYWYRQLPEEGLKFMVYLQKENIIDESGMPKERFSAEFPKEGPSILRIQQVVRGDSAAYFCASSRSPTGVRTEAFFGQGTRLTVV.

The chain uses TRBV19 and TRBJ1-6; TRBD1 might be the D (6 bases). In germline, CDR1 is LNHDA, CDR2 SQIVND (reference sequence). This CDR3 is 16 amino acids long. Trimming cost V 8 bases and J 0 bases, with 14 bases left between them. Here the CDR3 DNA reads TGTGCCAGTGGACCAGGGGCGAGCTCCTATAATTCACCCCTCCACTTT. It encodes CASGPGASSYNSPLHF.

This chain joins TRBV5-4 and TRBJ1-1; no definite D call. CDR1 and CDR2 from the germline V gene are SGHNT and YYREEE (reference sequence). This CDR3 is built from 13 residues. Trimming stripped 0 bases from V and 7 bases from J, with 10 bases between. CDR3 nucleotide sequence: TGTGCCAGCAGCTTGGAGGGCGCCCGTGAAGCTTTCTTT. Encoded protein: CASSLEGAREAFF.

The rearrangement uses TRBV18 and TRBJ1-2; possibly TRBD1 for D (6 bases). Germline V gives CDR1 KGHSH, CDR2 LQKENI. V was clipped by 4 bases and J by 6 bases, with 15 bases between them. CDR3 length: 14 residues. The CDR3: CASSRTGGEDGYTF. DNA for the CDR3: TGTGCCAGCTCACGAACCGGGGGCGAAGATGGCTACACCTTC. Based on the CDR3 plus reference TRBV18 and TRBJ1-2, the full variable domain is NAGVMQNPRHLVRRRGQEARLRCSPMKGHSHVYWYRQLPEEGLKFMVYLQKENIIDESGMPKERFSAEFPKEGPSILRIQQVVRGDSAAYFCASSRTGGEDGYTFGSGTRLTVV.

The J gene is TRBJ2-3, the V gene TRBV18, with D unresolved. The V and J ends lost 4 bases and 6 bases respectively, with 8 bases between them. Germline CDR1 and CDR2: KGHSH and LQKENI. The CDR3 has 12 residues. CDR3 nucleotide sequence: TGTGCCAGCTCACACGACGAGGATACGCAGTATTTT. Translation gives CASSHDEDTQYF.

This clone was picked up one time. V usage is TRBV28 and J usage is TRBJ1-1; D ambiguous. From germline, CDR1 is MDHEN and CDR2 SYDVKM. Trimming took 4 bases from V and 5 from J, leaving 8 bases between them. This CDR3 has 12 residues. CDR3 region: CASSSILTEAFF. CDR3 bases: TGTGCCAGCAGTTCCATTCTTACTGAAGCTTTCTTT.

This chain links TRBV13 with TRBJ2-7; maybe TRBD2 (6 bases). From germline, CDR1 is PRHDT and CDR2 FYEKMQ (reference sequence). This CDR3 has 15 amino acids. Between the trimmed V and J ends, which lost 3 bases and 0 bases, there was a span of 12 bases. The CDR3 nucleotides read TGTGCCAGCAGCTTTTGGGACGGGAGCTCCTACGAGCAGTACTTC. Its translation: CASSFWDGSSYEQYF.

This rearrangement joins TRBV14 to TRBJ2-3, with D perhaps TRBD1 (6 bases). CDR3 size: 14 residues. V shed 3 bases and J shed 6 bases, with 13 bases lying between them. Germline V lookup: CDR1 SGHDN, CDR2 FVKESK. The CDR3 DNA is TGTGCCAGCAGCCATTCCAGGGGCCGGGATACGCAGTATTTT. Protein sequence: CASSHSRGRDTQYF.

This clone occurred a few times. The chain links TRBV7-9 to TRBJ1-2; TRBD1 matches at 9 bases. The CDR3 length is 13 residues. V gave up 6 bases and J gave up 3 bases; unmatched junction bases: 2. CDR1 SEHNR and CDR2 FQNEAQ come from the germline V gene (reference sequence). The CDR3 DNA sequence: TGTGCCAGCAGTAGGACAGGGGACTATGGCTACACCTTC. This codes for CASSRTGDYGYTF. Combining the CDR3 with reference TRBV7-9 and TRBJ1-2 gives the whole variable domain DTGVSQNPRHKITKRGQNVTFRCDPISEHNRLYWYRQTLGQGPEFLTYFQNEAQLEKSRLLSDRFSAERPKGSFSTLEIQRTEQGDSAMYLCASSRTGDYGYTFGSGTRLTVV.

This chain uses TRBV2 with TRBJ2-7; TRBD1 is a possible D gene (5 bases). Trimming left V 4 bases short and J 0 bases short, with 7 bases between. The germline V gene has CDR1 SNHLY and CDR2 FYNNEI. The CDR3 sequence is 13 residues long. CDR3: CASSGGSSYEQYF. In DNA, the CDR3 is TGTGCCAGCAGTGGGGGCAGCTCCTACGAGCAGTACTTC.

The CDR3 protein is CASSPESGVSLSPEQYF. DNA of the CDR3: TGCGCCAGCAGCCCCGAATCGGGGGTCAGTTTGAGTCCCGAGCAGTACTTC. The gene calls are TRBV4-1 and TRBJ2-7, with a weak D call TRBD2 (6 bases). The CDR3 is made up of 17 amino acids. Trimming left V 4 bases short and J 6 bases short, with 25 bases between. Germline assignment: CDR1 MGHRA and CDR2 YSYEKL.

This rearrangement joins TRBV7-2 to TRBJ1-2; D may be TRBD1 (5 bases). There are 18 residues in the CDR3. Germline CDR1 is SGHTA and CDR2 is FQGNSA. V was shortened by 0 bases and J by 2 bases, with 19 bases between the two germline ends. For the CDR3, the DNA is TGTGCCAGCAGCTTAGCGGTCAGGATTAGGGACTTAAACTATGGCTACACCTTC. This gives the protein CASSLAVRIRDLNYGYTF.

The J gene is TRBJ1-5, the V gene TRBV23-1; possibly TRBD1 for D (5 bases). TRBV23-1 has ORF status, its function being uncertain. V lost 6 bases, J lost 0 bases, and 12 bases lay in between. The CDR3 runs to 15 residues. CDR3 residues: CASSSGIPSNQPQHF. CDR3 coding DNA: TGCGCCAGCAGCTCAGGGATCCCTAGCAATCAGCCCCAGCATTTT.

The V and J genes are TRBV19 and TRBJ2-3; 9 nucleotides match TRBD2. Germline CDR1 is LNHDA and CDR2 is SQIVND (reference sequence). The CDR3 is 13 amino acids. V dropped 9 bases and J dropped 2; count of bases not matched to a gene: 3. CDR3 in DNA: TGTGCCAGCGTAGCGGGGGACACAGATACGCAGTATTTT. Protein product: CASVAGDTDTQYF.

V gene TRBV5-4 combines with J gene TRBJ1-1; maybe TRBD1 (6 bases). The CDR3 extends over 15 amino acids. The germline gives CDR1 SGHNT, CDR2 YYREEE (reference sequence). The V end lost 0 bases, the J end lost 5 bases, and 14 bases lay between the germline ends. The CDR3 DNA sequence: TGTGCCAGCAGCTTGGATACAGGTAGGGGGACTGAAGCTTTCTTT. Translation gives CASSLDTGRGTEAFF.

CDR3 amino acids: CASRWPGKETQYF. CDR3 sequence (DNA): TGTGCCAGCAGATGGCCGGGCAAAGAGACCCAGTACTTC. The chain carries TRBV28 and TRBJ2-5, with no clear D. Germline-derived CDR1 and CDR2 are MDHEN and SYDVKM. V lost 6 bases, J lost 3 bases, and 11 bases lay in between. This CDR3 is 13 amino acids long.

CDR3 sequence (DNA): TGCAGCGCCCGACCGACTAGCGGGGAGACCCAGTACTTC. This sequence encodes CSARPTSGETQYF. The V call is TRBV29-1, the J call TRBJ2-5; TRBD2 aligns across 10 bases. The CDR3 contains 13 residues. Trimming cost V 7 bases and J 5 bases; bases outside gene matches: 7. Germline V CDR1 and CDR2: SQVTM, ANQGSEA. Based on the CDR3 plus reference TRBV29-1 and TRBJ2-5, the full variable domain is SAVISQKPSRDICQRGTSLTIQCQVDSQVTMMFWYRQQPGQSLTLIATANQGSEATYESGFVIDKFPISRPNLTFSTLTVSNMSPEDSSIYLCSARPTSGETQYFGPGTRLLVL.

This chain links TRBV9 with TRBJ1-1, with D uncertain. V lost 3 bases and J 5 bases, leaving 26 bases between the germline ends. Germline CDR1 is SGDLS and CDR2 is YYNGEE. This CDR3 contains 18 residues. The CDR3 nucleotides read TGTGCCAGCAGCGCGGTTTCCAGGTCTGCAGGCTGGGGAACTGAAGCTTTCTTT. The encoded protein is CASSAVSRSAGWGTEAFF.

The chain uses TRBV10-1 and TRBJ1-5, with D possibly matching TRBD1 (5 bases). V was pared by 8 bases and J by 3 bases, with 14 bases between. CDR3 length equals 14 residues. Per germline, CDR1 WNHNN and CDR2 SYGVQD (reference sequence). The chain's CDR3 is CASGGTVSNQPQHF. The CDR3 nucleotides are TGCGCCAGCGGTGGGACGGTTTCCAATCAGCCCCAGCATTTT.

The chain employs TRBV5-4 and TRBJ2-7, with 7 bases fitting TRBD1. CDR3 length: 10 amino acids. Unmatched junction bases numbered 1, after V lost 9 bases and J lost 4 bases. The V gene's germline CDR1 is SGHNT and CDR2 YYREEE (reference sequence). The CDR3 here is CATRGYEQYF. CDR3 nucleotide sequence: TGTGCCACCAGGGGGTACGAGCAGTACTTC. Supplemented by reference TRBV5-4 and TRBJ2-7, the full variable domain reads ETGVTQSPTHLIKTRGQQVTLRCSSQSGHNTVSWYQQALGQGPQFIFQYYREEENGRGNFPPRFSGLQFPNYSSELNVNALELDDSALYLCATRGYEQYFGPGTRLTVT.

This chain uses TRBV9 with TRBJ1-1; D not resolved. Germline loops: CDR1 SGDLS, CDR2 YYNGEE. Trimming removed 0 bases from V and 0 bases from J, with 12 bases in between. This CDR3 is built from 16 residues. The CDR3 sequence is CASSVGPTGLNTEAFF. The CDR3 nucleotides are TGTGCCAGCAGCGTAGGACCCACGGGATTGAACACTGAAGCTTTCTTT.

The V and J genes are TRBV7-9 and TRBJ2-1, with 13 positions matching TRBD2. The CDR3 consists of 15 residues. V lost 5 bases and J lost 6; bases outside the gene matches: 4. Germline CDR1 is SEHNR and CDR2 is FQNEAQ (reference sequence). The DNA of the CDR3 is TGTGCCAGCAGCCTGGGACTAGCGGGGACCAATGAGCAGTTCTTC. It specifies CASSLGLAGTNEQFF.

The rearrangement uses TRBV7-9 and TRBJ1-5; D is possibly TRBD1 (5 bases). The V end was cut by 1 base, the J end by 0 bases, with 7 bases between. Germline CDR1 SEHNR, CDR2 FQNEAQ (reference sequence). The CDR3 runs 15 residues. The CDR3 DNA is TGTGCCAGCAGCTTAGAAGGACATAGCAATCAGCCCCAGCATTTT. It encodes CASSLEGHSNQPQHF.

The chain uses TRBV10-3 and TRBJ2-2; TRBD1 is a possible D gene (5 bases). CDR3 length: 15 residues. In germline, CDR1 is ENHRY, CDR2 SYGVKD. V lost 2 bases, J lost 0 bases, and 7 bases lay in between. The CDR3 loop is CAISEATANTGELFF. The CDR3 coding sequence is TGTGCCATCAGTGAGGCGACAGCGAACACCGGGGAGCTGTTTTTT.

The chain combines TRBV11-2 with TRBJ2-7; 10 positions agree with TRBD1. V shed 5 bases, J shed 3 bases, and the junction held 13 bases outside the gene matches. The CDR3 totals 17 residues. Germline values: CDR1 SGHAT, CDR2 FQNNGV. CDR3: CASSPIGTGDFYYEQYF. In DNA form, the CDR3 reads TGTGCCAGCAGCCCCATTGGGACAGGGGATTTCTACTACGAGCAGTACTTC.

The chain joins TRBV6-6 to TRBJ1-1, with no clear D. The CDR3 sequence is 15 residues long. The germline V gene encodes CDR1 MNHNY and CDR2 SVGAGI (reference sequence). V shed 0 bases and J shed 0 bases, with 8 bases lying between them. This CDR3 is CASSYSTGLNTEAFF. CDR3 in DNA: TGTGCCAGCAGTTACTCGACGGGCCTGAACACTGAAGCTTTCTTT.